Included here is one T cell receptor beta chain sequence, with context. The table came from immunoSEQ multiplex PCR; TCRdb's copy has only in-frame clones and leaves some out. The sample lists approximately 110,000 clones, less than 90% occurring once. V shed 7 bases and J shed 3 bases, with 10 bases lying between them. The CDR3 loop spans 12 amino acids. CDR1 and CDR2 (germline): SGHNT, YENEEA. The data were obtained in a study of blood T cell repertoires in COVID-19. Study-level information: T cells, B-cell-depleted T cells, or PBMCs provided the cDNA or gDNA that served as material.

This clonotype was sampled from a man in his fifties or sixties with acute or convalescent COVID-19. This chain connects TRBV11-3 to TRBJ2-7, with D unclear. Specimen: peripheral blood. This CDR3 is CASTYRNYEQYF. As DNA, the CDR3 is TGTGCCAGCACCTACCGCAACTACGAGCAGTACTTC. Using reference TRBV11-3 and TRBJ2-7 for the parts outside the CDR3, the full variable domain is EAGVVQSPRYKIIEKKQPVAFWCNPISGHNTLYWYLQNLGQGPELLIRYENEEAVDDSQLPKDRFSAERLKGVDSTLKIQPAELGDSAVYLCASTYRNYEQYFGPGTRLTVT.